These T cell receptor beta chains were read from a single sample in a study of a mutant IDH1 vaccine in newly diagnosed glioma. Measured with immunoSEQ multiplex PCR; TCRdb has only the in-frame clones, and not every one. The table records about 44,000 clones, approximately 81% of them present only once. No antigens are known for them. The sequences come from PBMCs, collected from a glioma patient whose treatment included an IDH1 peptide vaccine. The source of these receptors is a woman aged 40 to 49 with glioma. Some clones in this sample may be carry-over from other donors' samples. Both conserved end residues are part of each CDR3. Fields, in order: J gene, clone size, D gene, V gene, CDR3 protein, CDR3 DNA. D genes are given only for firm matches. For some rows the clone size is stated as once, few or many, or as a class when expanded; others skip it.

TRBJ1-5 . . TRBV29-1 CSVALQETYSNQPQHF TGCAGCGTTGCTCTACAGGAAACTTATAGCAATCAGCCCCAGCATTTT
TRBJ2-3 . . TRBV20-1 CSAQIADTQYF TGCAGTGCACAGATTGCAGATACGCAGTATTTT
TRBJ1-1 once . TRBV2 CATLVRGTTEAFF TGTGCCACCCTCGTGAGGGGGACGACTGAAGCTTTCTTT
TRBJ2-3 . TRBD1 TRBV7-9 CASSPVGVTGGDTDTQYF TGTGCCAGCAGCCCCGTAGGGGTGACAGGGGGGGACACAGATACGCAGTATTTT
TRBJ2-7 . TRBD1 TRBV7-6 CASSLRGPGSYEQYF TGTGCCAGCAGCTTAAGGGGGCCGGGGTCCTACGAGCAGTACTTC
TRBJ2-7 once . TRBV9 CASSPPGGGATYEQYF TGTGCCAGCAGCCCCCCGGGTGGGGGCGCAACCTACGAGCAGTACTTC
TRBJ1-1 . . TRBV28 CASTRQSVTEAFF TGTGCCAGCACTAGACAGTCGGTCACTGAAGCTTTCTTT
TRBJ2-7 . . TRBV6-5 CASSYSLAVGEQYF TGTGCCAGCAGTTACTCCTTAGCGGTTGGCGAGCAGTACTTC
TRBJ1-6 . . TRBV2 CASTLSYNSPLHF TGTGCCAGCACCTTATCCTATAATTCACCCCTCCACTTT
TRBJ2-3 . TRBD2 TRBV25-1 CASSLRGGGKGGTDTQYF TGTGCCAGCAGTCTACGTGGGGGGGGAAAGGGAGGCACAGATACGCAGTATTTT
TRBJ1-4 . . TRBV4-3 CASSQGGGGGEKLFF TGCGCCAGCAGCCAAGGAGGGGGGGGTGGTGAAAAACTGTTTTTT
TRBJ1-3 once . TRBV4-2 CASSQDLGGPTSGNTIYF TGTGCCAGCAGCCAAGATCTAGGGGGGCCGACCTCTGGAAACACCATATATTTT
TRBJ1-4 . TRBD1 TRBV28 CASTNAGQGGEKLFF TGTGCCAGCACCAACGCCGGGCAGGGGGGCGAAAAACTGTTTTTT
TRBJ1-4 . . TRBV4-2 CASSQGGGVNEKLFF TGTGCCAGCAGCCAAGGAGGAGGGGTTAATGAAAAACTGTTTTTT
TRBJ2-7 . . TRBV14 CASSPGTAPDHDEQYF TGTGCCAGCAGCCCTGGGACCGCTCCCGACCACGACGAGCAGTACTTC
TRBJ1-3 . . TRBV4-2 CASSQETGLYTGNTIYF TGTGCCAGCAGCCAAGAAACAGGGTTATACACTGGAAACACCATATATTTT
TRBJ1-1 . . TRBV6-6 CASTPGRLTLEAFF TGTGCCAGCACCCCTGGCAGACTCACCCTAGAGGCTTTCTTT
TRBJ2-5 . TRBD2 TRBV7-2 CASSVGGQETQYF TGTGCCAGCAGCGTGGGAGGGCAAGAGACCCAGTACTTC
TRBJ1-4 . . TRBV4-1 CASSRGDVATNEKLFF TGCGCCAGCAGTAGAGGGGACGTTGCAACTAATGAAAAACTGTTTTTT
TRBJ1-5 . TRBD1 TRBV6-1 CASRGDRGNQPQHF TGTGCCAGCAGGGGGGACAGGGGGAATCAGCCCCAGCATTTT
TRBJ2-5 . . TRBV4-2 CASSPGPRPQYF TGTGCCAGCAGCCCCGGCCCCCGGCCCCAGTACTTC
TRBJ2-5 . . TRBV7-9 CASPDRHGEAQYF TGTGCCAGCCCCGACCGACATGGGGAGGCCCAGTACTTC
TRBJ2-5 once . TRBV5-4 CASSLFQETQYF TGTGCCAGCAGCTTATTCCAAGAGACCCAGTACTTC
TRBJ2-7 . . TRBV19 CASSNLWPLGYEQYF TGTGCCAGTAGTAACCTTTGGCCGTTGGGCTACGAGCAGTACTTC
TRBJ2-1 . . TRBV9 CASSVNRDNEQFF TGTGCCAGCAGCGTGAACAGGGACAATGAGCAGTTCTTC
TRBJ2-7 once . TRBV7-9 CASSLALNVQSNYEQYF TGTGCCAGCAGCTTAGCACTAAACGTACAGAGTAACTACGAGCAGTACTTC
TRBJ2-7 . . TRBV4-1 CASSPGAGVTYEQYF TGCGCCAGCAGCCCTGGGGCGGGCGTAACCTACGAGCAGTACTTC
TRBJ2-7 . TRBD1 TRBV28 CASSSGDRLRYEQYF TGTGCCAGCAGTTCGGGGGACAGGCTCCGCTACGAGCAGTACTTC
TRBJ2-7 once TRBD1 TRBV14 CASSRRGLGSYEQYF TGTGCCAGCAGCAGAAGGGGGCTTGGTTCCTACGAGCAGTACTTC
TRBJ1-5 once . TRBV6-1 CASSEGASWDQPQHF TGTGCCAGCAGTGAAGGGGCCAGCTGGGATCAGCCCCAGCATTTT